This is a list of T cell receptor beta chains from one sample in a study of CD8 T cells in ankylosing spondylitis. TCRdb fed the 5' RACE reads into MiXCR, producing one record per CDR3 protein. The data contain 150,000 to 200,000 distinct CDR3 sequences, roughly 10% of them singletons. The sample consisted of blood, either unsorted or a sorted T cell fraction (not recorded which). The receptor source for this set is a female donor with ankylosing spondylitis or in good health (not recorded which). The CDR3 runs from the conserved cysteine through the conserved F or W. A D gene is named only where the DNA matches it firmly. Clone size is stated in some rows and not others, as once, few, many or a class when expanded.

TRBD1	TRBV7-8	TRBJ1-2	many	15	TGTGCCAGCAGCTACCCGGGACAGGGGGACTATGGCTACACCTTC	CASSYPGQGDYGYTF
TRBD1	TRBV28	TRBJ2-2	many	18	TGTGCCAGCACCACAAAATCTCCGGGACAGGCGGGTTCCGGGGAGCTGTTTTTT	CASTTKSPGQAGSGELFF
.	TRBV7-9	TRBJ2-7	many	13	TGTGCCAGCAGCCCTTATAACCCCTACGAGCAGTACTTC	CASSPYNPYEQYF
.	TRBV5-5	TRBJ1-1	many	15	TGTGCCAGCAGCTTGGACGTGGGCGGGATCCCTGAAGCTTTCTTT	CASSLDVGGIPEAFF
TRBD1	TRBV14	TRBJ2-1	.	16	TGTGCCAGCAGCCTAGCAGGGGGCTTCTCCTACAATGAGCAGTTCTTC	CASSLAGGFSYNEQFF
.	TRBV4-3	TRBJ1-4	.	15	TGCGCCAGCAGCCAAGATTCGGGGGGCAGTGAAAAACTGTTTTTT	CASSQDSGGSEKLFF
.	TRBV12-3/TRBV12-4	TRBJ1-1	few	15	TGTGCCAGCAGTTTTGGCGTAGGGATGAACACTGAAGCTTTCTTT	CASSFGVGMNTEAFF
TRBD2	TRBV7-6	TRBJ2-5	.	15	TGTGCCAGCAGCATTAGCGGGATAGTCCCAGAGACCCAGTACTTC	CASSISGIVPETQYF
.	TRBV20-1	TRBJ1-1	.	14	TGCAGGGCGGGTGGAGCCGCTAGGAACACTGAAGCTTTCTTT	CRAGGAARNTEAFF
.	TRBV19	TRBJ2-7	.	12	TGTGCCAGTAGTACCGGGAGTTACGAGCAGTACTTC	CASSTGSYEQYF
.	TRBV28	TRBJ2-1	few	12	TGTGCCAGCAGTTCCCGGACAGCGGACCACATGTTC	CASSSRTADHMF
.	TRBV27	TRBJ1-1	few	14	TGTGCCAGCAGTTTAGAGGCCTGGAACACTGAAGCTTTCTTT	CASSLEAWNTEAFF
.	TRBV19	TRBJ2-2	many	13	TGTGCCAGTAGTACACATAACACCGGGGAGCTGTTTTTT	CASSTHNTGELFF
.	TRBV6-1	TRBJ2-7	.	18	TGTGCCAGCAGTCAAGCGGGTCCCGGCCTCGGGATCTCCTACGAGCAGTACTTC	CASSQAGPGLGISYEQYF
.	TRBV10-2	TRBJ2-7	once	13	TGCGCCAGCACCCCGGCCATTTCCTACGAGCAGTACTTC	CASTPAISYEQYF
.	TRBV4-3	TRBJ2-1	many	13	TGCGCCAGCAGCCAAGGGACTAACAATGAGCAGTTCTTC	CASSQGTNNEQFF
.	TRBV20-1	TRBJ2-3	many	14	TGCAGTGCCGAGAGCGACCCTGCCACAGATACGCAGTATTTT	CSAESDPATDTQYF
.	TRBV6-2/TRBV6-3	TRBJ1-4	.	14	TGTGCCAGCACCCATATGGCTCCCCGTGGAAAACTGTTTTTT	CASTHMAPRGKLFF
.	TRBV10-3	TRBJ2-1	many	15	TGTGCCATCAGTGAGGCGGGGCAGGTCGACAATGAGCAGTTCTTC	CAISEAGQVDNEQFF
.	TRBV13	TRBJ1-2	many	16	TGTGCCAGCAGCCCGCTTCAACAGGGAGCCGGCTATGGCTACACCTTC	CASSPLQQGAGYGYTF
.	TRBV20-1	TRBJ2-7	few	12	TGCAGTGCTGGGGACTCTCACTACGAGCAGTACTTC	CSAGDSHYEQYF
.	TRBV5-8	TRBJ2-7	.	14	TGTGCCAGCAGCTTGCGTGACAGACATTACGAGCAGTACTTC	CASSLRDRHYEQYF
.	TRBV5-1	TRBJ2-5	many	16	TGCGCCAGCAGCCCTGCGGGACAGCCCTTGCAGGAGACCCAGTACTTC	CASSPAGQPLQETQYF
TRBD1	TRBV5-1	TRBJ1-1	.	16	TGCGCCAGCAGCTCCGAACAGGGGGCCGGGAACACTGAAGCTTTCTTT	CASSSEQGAGNTEAFF
.	TRBV20-1	TRBJ2-3	.	14	TGCAGTGCTAGAGATCCACGGACCACAGATACGCAGTATTTT	CSARDPRTTDTQYF
TRBD2	TRBV29-1	TRBJ2-3	many	16	TGCAGCGTTGGGCCCACTAGCGGGAGTTACGAGGATACGCAGTATTTT	CSVGPTSGSYEDTQYF
.	TRBV5-1	TRBJ2-3	many	14	TGCGCCAGCAGAGAGGGTGACTCCACAGATACGCAGTATTTT	CASREGDSTDTQYF